The 12 T cell receptor beta chains in this list originate from one sample, sequenced in a study of blood T cell repertoires in COVID-19. Generated by immunoSEQ multiplex PCR, the TCRdb table keeps only in-frame clones and is missing some. The sample records over 75,000 clones, less than 85% being singletons. The sequenced material came from peripheral blood. All receptors derive from a middle-aged man who had recovered from COVID-19.

This sequence joins TRBV7-6 and TRBJ2-5; 10 nucleotides agree with TRBD2. This CDR3 is 15 amino acids long. The ends lost 0 bases at V and 4 bases at J; junction bases unmatched: 2. The germline V gene encodes CDR1 SGHVS and CDR2 FNYEAQ. CDR3 loop: CASSLALAGTETQYF. The CDR3 region has the DNA TGTGCCAGCAGCTTAGCACTAGCGGGGACAGAGACCCAGTACTTC.

This CDR3 is CASSSFDEDEQYF. The CDR3 DNA reads TGTGCCAGCAGTTCCTTTGACGAGGACGAGCAGTACTTC. The chain is built from TRBV27 and TRBJ2-7; no clear D gene. The ends were cut back, 4 bases at V and 5 bases at J, with 12 bases in the middle. The CDR3 runs 13 residues. Germline V lookup: CDR1 MNHEY, CDR2 SMNVEV (reference sequence).

This sequence joins TRBV14 and TRBJ2-1; 9 nucleotides match TRBD2. Looked up from germline, CDR1 is SGHDN and CDR2 is FVKESK. The CDR3 covers 16 residues. With V trimmed by 1 base and J by 7 bases, 8 bases remained unmatched. CDR3 sequence: CASSQAPGLAKNEQFF. The CDR3 DNA is TGTGCCAGCAGCCAAGCACCGGGACTAGCCAAGAATGAGCAGTTCTTC.

The chain employs TRBV3-1 (or the pseudogene TRBV3-2) and TRBJ2-5, with 7 bases matching TRBD2. The length of the CDR3 is 17 residues. The germline gives CDR1 LGHDT, CDR2 YNNKEL (reference sequence). Trimming took 3 bases from V and 1 from J; bases not matched to a gene: 11. The CDR3 nucleotides read TGTGCCAGCAGCCATGATCCTCGCGGGGGAACCCAAGAGACCCAGTACTTC. Its translation is CASSHDPRGGTQETQYF.

V usage is TRBV6-5 and J usage is TRBJ1-4, with 9 bases lining up with TRBD1. This CDR3 region has 14 residues. CDR1 and CDR2 from the germline V gene are MNHEY and SVGAGI. The V gene end was trimmed by 6 bases and the J gene end by 7 bases; junction bases not matched to a gene: 6. The CDR3 region has the DNA TGTGCCAGCAGAGGGACAGGGAAGGGTGAAAAACTGTTTTTT. Translation gives CASRGTGKGEKLFF.

The chain joins TRBV5-8 to TRBJ2-6; TRBD1 aligns across 9 bases. This CDR3 contains 19 residues. Germline values: CDR1 SGHTS, CDR2 YDEGEE. The V and J ends lost 4 bases and 0 bases, in that order; junction bases with no gene match: 11. Here the CDR3 reads CASSPTGGAFGSGANVLTF. Written as DNA, the CDR3 is TGTGCCAGCAGCCCTACAGGGGGCGCTTTCGGCTCTGGGGCCAACGTCCTGACTTTC.

The genes are TRBV11-3 and TRBJ2-6, with 8 bases fitting TRBD1. V was clipped by 3 bases and J by 2 bases; unmatched bases: 6. This CDR3 region has 17 residues. Germline lookup yields CDR1 SGHNT and CDR2 YENEEA. The CDR3 loop reads CASSFGQGRAGANVLTF. As DNA, the CDR3 is TGTGCCAGCAGCTTCGGACAGGGACGCGCTGGGGCCAACGTCCTGACTTTC.

The V gene is TRBV15, the J gene TRBJ1-4, with D hard to call. V gave up 1 base and J gave up 4 bases, with 7 bases separating them. CDR1 LNHNV and CDR2 YYDKDF come from the germline V gene (reference sequence). This CDR3 region has 14 residues. This CDR3 is CATSRGGSNEKLFF. CDR3 in DNA: TGTGCCACCAGCAGAGGAGGCAGTAATGAAAAACTGTTTTTT.

J is TRBJ1-3 and V is TRBV2; 8 bases fit TRBD1. CDR3 length: 13 amino acids. The V gene end was trimmed by 7 bases and the J gene end by 5 bases; junction bases not matched to a gene: 4. CDR1 is SNHLY and CDR2 is FYNNEI in the germline V gene. The CDR3 bases are TGTGCCAGCACCTCAGGGGGCAGAAACACCATATATTTT. Amino acids: CASTSGGRNTIYF.

This chain links TRBV7-9 with TRBJ1-1; D perhaps matches TRBD1 (6 bases). This CDR3 spans 14 amino acids. Germline CDR1 reads SEHNR; CDR2 reads FQNEAQ (reference sequence). Trimming left V 3 bases short and J 8 bases short, with 16 bases between. Written as DNA, the CDR3 is TGTGCCAGCAGCTTTCTACGGGGGGGCAGAGAAGCTTTCTTT. Its protein is CASSFLRGGREAFF.

The chain employs TRBV25-1 and TRBJ1-3; 8 bases align to TRBD1. Germline lookup yields CDR1 MGHDK and CDR2 SYGVNS. J was trimmed by 0 bases and V by 5 bases; bases with no gene match: 3. The CDR3 loop spans 15 amino acids. CDR3 region: CASSQDRDSGNTIYF. CDR3 DNA: TGTGCCAGCAGTCAGGACAGGGACTCTGGAAACACCATATATTTT.

The rearrangement joins TRBV6-5 to TRBJ2-7; 8 positions match TRBD2. The junction had 6 bases not matched to a gene; V was cut back by 10 bases and J by 4 bases. The germline V gene has CDR1 MNHEY and CDR2 SVGAGI. CDR3 size: 12 residues. The CDR3: CATKRESYEQYF. Written as DNA, the CDR3 is TGTGCCACTAAGCGGGAGTCGTACGAGCAGTACTTC.